These T cell receptor beta chains were read from a single sample in a study of Graves' ophthalmopathy and Graves' hyperthyroidism. Using its own MiXCR run on the multiplex PCR reads, TCRdb lists one record per CDR3 protein. This sample has around 1.1 million distinct CDR3 sequences, with approximately 35% found just once. The sample was peripheral blood or thyroid tissue (not recorded which). These receptors originate from an adult man with Graves' hyperthyroidism. Both conserved end residues are trimmed from each CDR3. A D gene is named only where the DNA matches it firmly.

>TRBD1|TRBV10-3|TRBJ1-2
AISYSTPDRNYGYT
>TRBD2|TRBV25-1|TRBJ2-5
ASSERASGGAGETQY
>-|TRBV20-1|TRBJ1-3
SATSDSTGNTIY
>-|TRBV25-1|TRBJ1-5
ASGGATRGGNSNQPQH
>TRBD2|TRBV10-2|TRBJ2-2
AIRLAGETGELF
>-|TRBV10-3|TRBJ2-7
ATQGRTYEQY
>-|TRBV4-3|TRBJ1-1
ASSQDSGLAEAF
>TRBD1|TRBV20-1|TRBJ1-6
SARDIKGAFNSPLH
>-|TRBV7-8|TRBJ1-3
ASSQDRPDSGNTIY
>TRBD1|TRBV2|TRBJ2-2
ASSPRSGGNTGELF
>-|TRBV20-1|TRBJ2-7
SARDPSTASYEQY
>-|TRBV24-1|TRBJ1-5
ATSDEGGNQPQH
>TRBD1|TRBV7-2|TRBJ2-7
ASRRTGTGEEQY
>TRBD1|TRBV7-8|TRBJ1-2
ASSLATGGTGGYT
>-|TRBV5-8|TRBJ2-7
ASSPAGFRGEQY
>-|TRBV9|TRBJ1-5
ASSVGAGISHEH
>-|TRBV11-2|TRBJ1-1
ASSLVGGKAEAF
>-|TRBV7-8|TRBJ2-3
ASSTGTSLGDTQY
>-|TRBV10-3|TRBJ1-1
AIRGAREAF
>-|TRBV7-9|TRBJ2-2
ASSLRRNTGELF
>TRBD2|TRBV11-1|TRBJ2-2
ASSLSGRVTGELF
>TRBD1|TRBV20-1|TRBJ1-5
SAKPGGSNQPQH
>TRBD1|TRBV10-3|TRBJ1-6
AISDRTGGHSPLH
>TRBD2|TRBV5-1|TRBJ2-5
ASSSSASGGQETQY
>-|TRBV10-3|TRBJ1-1
AISYSMLTSSEAF
>TRBD1|TRBV29-1|TRBJ1-2
SVDTGTGGYGYT
>-|TRBV12-3/TRBV12-4|TRBJ1-2
ATAGEANYGYT
>-|TRBV6-1|TRBJ1-4
ASSVGTFNEKLF
>-|TRBV27|TRBJ1-4
ASSLSSEVSWGRKLF
>TRBD1|TRBV9|TRBJ1-5
ASSSTGTARNQPQH
>-|TRBV7-9|TRBJ2-7
ASSPDRNPSYEQY
>-|TRBV29-1|TRBJ1-2
SVEEAVNYGYT
>-|TRBV2|TRBJ2-7
ASSTFGEQY
>-|TRBV3-1|TRBJ2-7
ASSQDRPYRQLHYEQY
>-|TRBV15|TRBJ2-5
AASSYVAEGWETQY
>-|TRBV25-1|TRBJ1-1
ASSAGALTEAF
>-|TRBV29-1|TRBJ2-7
SVVVAAQGEQY
>-|TRBV7-9|TRBJ1-3
ASSMESVRGNTIY
>TRBD1|TRBV6-1|TRBJ2-5
ASSGNRGRETQY
>TRBD2|TRBV25-1|TRBJ2-1
ASSLAGTSGYNEQF
>-|TRBV3-1|TRBJ2-7
ASSQLGEQY
>-|TRBV20-1|TRBJ2-7
SAEKVRTYEQY
>TRBD1|TRBV20-1|TRBJ2-6
SARDWGQGATVLT
>-|TRBV6-6|TRBJ2-2
ASSYPSGELF
>TRBD1|TRBV29-1|TRBJ1-5
STGQGRNQPQH
>TRBD1|TRBV6-5|TRBJ1-1
ATFMGTGDTEAF
>-|TRBV20-1|TRBJ2-7
SAPDIARAYEQY
>-|TRBV19|TRBJ1-1
ASSNRDVSMNTEAF
>-|TRBV12-5|TRBJ1-1
ASGPAGFIGEAF
>TRBD2|TRBV29-1|TRBJ2-7
SVGTGAGTSGDYEQY
>-|TRBV6-1|TRBJ2-2
ASSEGAGNTGELF
>TRBD1|TRBV6-5|TRBJ1-1
ASSYPGQEAF
>-|TRBV7-9|TRBJ1-2
ASSFPTPGQGYGYT
>TRBD1|TRBV9|TRBJ1-2
ASSVDERTGGGYT
>-|TRBV6-5|TRBJ2-2
ASSSQGPPNTGELF